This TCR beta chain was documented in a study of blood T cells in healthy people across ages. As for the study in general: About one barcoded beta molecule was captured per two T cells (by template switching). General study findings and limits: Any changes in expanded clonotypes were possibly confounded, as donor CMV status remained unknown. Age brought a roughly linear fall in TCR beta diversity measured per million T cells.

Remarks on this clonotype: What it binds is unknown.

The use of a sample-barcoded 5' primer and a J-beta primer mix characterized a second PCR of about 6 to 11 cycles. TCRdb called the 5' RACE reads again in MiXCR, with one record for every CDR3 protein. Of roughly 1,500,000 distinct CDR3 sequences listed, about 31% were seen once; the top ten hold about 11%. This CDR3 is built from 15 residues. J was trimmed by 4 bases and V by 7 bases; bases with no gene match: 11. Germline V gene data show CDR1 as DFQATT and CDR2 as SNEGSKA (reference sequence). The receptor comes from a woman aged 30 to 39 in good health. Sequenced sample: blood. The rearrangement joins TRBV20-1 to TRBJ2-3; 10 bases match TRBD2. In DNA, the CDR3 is TGCAGTGTTGGCAGAACTAGCGGGATCGCAGATACGCAGTATTTT. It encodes CSVGRTSGIADTQYF.